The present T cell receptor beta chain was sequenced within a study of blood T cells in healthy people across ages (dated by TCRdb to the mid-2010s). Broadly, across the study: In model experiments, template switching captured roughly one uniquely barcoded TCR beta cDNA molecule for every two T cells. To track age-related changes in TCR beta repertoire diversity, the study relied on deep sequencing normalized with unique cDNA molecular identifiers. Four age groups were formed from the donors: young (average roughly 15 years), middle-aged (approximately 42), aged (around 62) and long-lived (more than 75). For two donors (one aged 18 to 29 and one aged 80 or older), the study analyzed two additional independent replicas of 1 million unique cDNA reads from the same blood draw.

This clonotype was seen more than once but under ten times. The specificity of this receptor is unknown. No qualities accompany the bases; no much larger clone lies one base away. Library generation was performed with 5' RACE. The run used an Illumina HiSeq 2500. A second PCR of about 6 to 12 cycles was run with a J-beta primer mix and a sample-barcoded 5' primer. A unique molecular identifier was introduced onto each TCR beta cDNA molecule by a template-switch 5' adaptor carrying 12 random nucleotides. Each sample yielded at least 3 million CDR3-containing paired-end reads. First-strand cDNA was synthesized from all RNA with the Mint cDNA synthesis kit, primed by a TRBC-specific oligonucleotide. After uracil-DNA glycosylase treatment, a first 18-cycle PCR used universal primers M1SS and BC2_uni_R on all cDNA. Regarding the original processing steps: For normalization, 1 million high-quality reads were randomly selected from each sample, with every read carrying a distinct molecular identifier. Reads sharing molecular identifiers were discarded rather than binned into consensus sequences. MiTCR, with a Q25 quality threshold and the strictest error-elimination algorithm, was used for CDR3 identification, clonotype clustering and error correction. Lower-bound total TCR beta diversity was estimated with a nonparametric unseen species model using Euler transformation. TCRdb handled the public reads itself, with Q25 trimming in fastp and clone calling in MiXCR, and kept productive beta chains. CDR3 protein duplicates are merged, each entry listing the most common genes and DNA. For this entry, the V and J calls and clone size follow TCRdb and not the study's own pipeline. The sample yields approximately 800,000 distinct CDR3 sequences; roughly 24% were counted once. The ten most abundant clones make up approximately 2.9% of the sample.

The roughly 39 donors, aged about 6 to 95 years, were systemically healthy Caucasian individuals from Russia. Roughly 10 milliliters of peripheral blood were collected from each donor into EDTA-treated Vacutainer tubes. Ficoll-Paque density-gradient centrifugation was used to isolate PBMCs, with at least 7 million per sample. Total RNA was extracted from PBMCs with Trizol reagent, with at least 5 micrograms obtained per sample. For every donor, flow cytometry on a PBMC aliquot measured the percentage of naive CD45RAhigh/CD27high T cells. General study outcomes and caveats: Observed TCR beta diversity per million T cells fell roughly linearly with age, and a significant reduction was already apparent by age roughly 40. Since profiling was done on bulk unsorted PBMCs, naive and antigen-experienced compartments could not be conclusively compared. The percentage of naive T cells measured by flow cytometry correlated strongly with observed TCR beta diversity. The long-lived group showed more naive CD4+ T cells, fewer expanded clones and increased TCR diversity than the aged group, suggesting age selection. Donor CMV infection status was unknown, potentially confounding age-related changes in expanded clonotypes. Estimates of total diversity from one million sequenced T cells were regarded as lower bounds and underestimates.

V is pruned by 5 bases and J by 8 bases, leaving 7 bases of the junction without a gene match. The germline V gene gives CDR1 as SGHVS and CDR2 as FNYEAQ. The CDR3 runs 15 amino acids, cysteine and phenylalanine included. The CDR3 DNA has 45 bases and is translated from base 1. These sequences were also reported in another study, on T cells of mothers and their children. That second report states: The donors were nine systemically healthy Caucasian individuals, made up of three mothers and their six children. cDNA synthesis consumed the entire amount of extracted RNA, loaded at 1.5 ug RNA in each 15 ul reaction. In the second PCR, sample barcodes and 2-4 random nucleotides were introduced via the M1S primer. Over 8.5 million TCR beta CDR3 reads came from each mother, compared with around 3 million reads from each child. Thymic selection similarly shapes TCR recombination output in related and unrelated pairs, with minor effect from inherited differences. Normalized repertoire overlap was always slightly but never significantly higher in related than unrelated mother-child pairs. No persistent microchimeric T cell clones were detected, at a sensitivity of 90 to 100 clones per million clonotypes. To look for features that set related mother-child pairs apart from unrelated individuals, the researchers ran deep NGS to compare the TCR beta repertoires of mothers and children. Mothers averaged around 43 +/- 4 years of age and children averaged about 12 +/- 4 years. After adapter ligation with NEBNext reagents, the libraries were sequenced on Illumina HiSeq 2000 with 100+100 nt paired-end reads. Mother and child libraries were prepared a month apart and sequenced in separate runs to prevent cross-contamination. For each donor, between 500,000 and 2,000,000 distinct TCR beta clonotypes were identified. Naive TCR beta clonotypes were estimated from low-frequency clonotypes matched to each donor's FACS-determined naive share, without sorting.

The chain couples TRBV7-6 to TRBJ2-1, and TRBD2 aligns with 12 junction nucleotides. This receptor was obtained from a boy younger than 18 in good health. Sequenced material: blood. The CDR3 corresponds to CASSRWTSGEDEQFF. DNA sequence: TGTGCCAGCAGCCGGTGGACTAGCGGGGAGGATGAGCAGTTCTTC.